These 27 T cell receptor beta chains were all obtained from the same sample, sequenced in a study of T-cell reconstitution after alpha-beta-depleted transplantation in children. The antigens of these receptors remain unknown. Broader study findings: Roughly two months post-transplant, alpha-beta T cells reportedly originated from several hundred graft clones that had expanded.

Unique molecular identifiers were used to barcode this TCRbeta library. TCRdb re-analysed the PCR reads in MiXCR, keeping a single row per CDR3 protein. This sample has approximately 31,000 distinct CDR3 sequences, with 5% to 7% found just once. The material was peripheral blood, obtained 60 days after TCRalphabeta/CD19-depleted stem cell transplant. Receptors were obtained from a child younger than two who had a stem cell transplant for acute myeloid leukemia, so the T cells may come from the graft donor.

The sample holds many counts of this clonotype. This chain links TRBV24-1 with TRBJ2-2; weak D call: TRBD1 (5 bases). Germline loops: CDR1 KGHDR, CDR2 SFDVKD. CDR3 length: 13 amino acids. With 7 bases removed from V and 5 bases from J, the gap between germline ends came to 10 bases. CDR3 sequence: CATSAGKTGELFF. DNA for the CDR3: TGTGCCACCAGCGCAGGGAAAACCGGGGAGCTGTTTTTT.

This clonotype appeared many times. The genes are TRBV5-1 and TRBJ2-1; no definite D call. Germline lookup yields CDR1 SGHRS and CDR2 YFSETQ. The CDR3 contains 15 residues. The V end was cut by 2 bases, the J end by 0 bases, with 9 bases between. This CDR3 reads CASSLWDSSYNEQFF. Here the CDR3 DNA reads TGCGCCAGCAGCTTATGGGATAGCTCCTACAATGAGCAGTTCTTC.

This clonotype was seen many times. The chain uses TRBV5-1 and TRBJ2-1, with D possibly matching TRBD2 (7 bases). Trimming took off 3 bases at V and 14 bases at J, with 12 bases between the two ends. Per germline, CDR1 SGHRS and CDR2 YFSETQ. The CDR3 is 11 amino acids. As DNA, the CDR3 is TGCGCCAGCAGCTCCACAGGGAGGGAGTTCTTC. It specifies CASSSTGREFF.

The sample holds many counts of this clonotype. The rearrangement joins TRBV2 to TRBJ2-1; 11 bases agree with TRBD2. The J segment lost 0 bases and the V segment lost 6 bases, leaving 1 base of the junction unmatched. There are 15 residues in the CDR3. The germline V gene encodes CDR1 SNHLY and CDR2 FYNNEI. The CDR3 loop is CASRTSGSSYNEQFF. The CDR3 DNA is TGTGCCAGCAGAACTAGCGGGAGCTCCTACAATGAGCAGTTCTTC.

This clonotype occurred many times. The chain uses TRBV11-2 and TRBJ2-7; 7 nucleotides line up with TRBD1. The junction had 9 bases not matched to a gene; V was cut back by 5 bases and J by 2 bases. The germline CDR1 and CDR2 sequences are SGHAT and FQNNGV. CDR3 size: 15 residues. CDR3 loop: CASSPPSGTAYEQYF. CDR3 nucleotides: TGTGCCAGCAGCCCCCCGTCCGGGACAGCCTACGAGCAGTACTTC.

At least ten counts were recorded for this clonotype. The CDR3 bases are TGTGCCAGCAGTTTAAGCATCTACGAGCAGTACTTC. Its protein is CASSLSIYEQYF. The chain uses TRBV28 and TRBJ2-7; no clear D. CDR3 length: 12 residues. CDR1 is MDHEN and CDR2 is SYDVKM in the germline V gene. V was trimmed by 2 bases and J by 3 bases, leaving 5 bases between them. Full variable domain (missing parts from reference TRBV28 and TRBJ2-7): DVKVTQSSRYLVKRTGEKVFLECVQDMDHENMFWYRQDPGLGLRLIYFSYDVKMKEKGDIPEGYSVSREKKERFSLILESASTNQTSMYLCASSLSIYEQYFGPGTRLTVT.

This clonotype has ten or more counts. The genes are TRBV20-1 and TRBJ1-3; TRBD1 might be the D (6 bases). The germline V gene has CDR1 DFQATT and CDR2 SNEGSKA (reference sequence). This CDR3 is 14 amino acids long. The V end was cut by 5 bases, the J end by 4 bases, with 15 bases between. The CDR3 loop reads CSALYRVPGNTIYF. For the CDR3, the DNA is TGCAGTGCTCTCTACAGGGTGCCCGGAAACACCATATATTTT.

In its sample, this clonotype was seen a few times. The V and J genes are TRBV7-9 and TRBJ2-1; D gene uncertain. With 1 base removed from V and 7 bases from J, the gap between germline ends came to 8 bases. CDR1 is SEHNR and CDR2 is FQNEAQ in the germline V gene (reference sequence). The CDR3 is 13 amino acids. The CDR3 sequence: CASSLENINEQFF. The CDR3 coding sequence is TGTGCCAGCAGCTTAGAGAATATAAATGAGCAGTTCTTC. The whole variable domain, filled in from reference TRBV7-9 and TRBJ2-1, reads DTGVSQNPRHKITKRGQNVTFRCDPISEHNRLYWYRQTLGQGPEFLTYFQNEAQLEKSRLLSDRFSAERPKGSFSTLEIQRTEQGDSAMYLCASSLENINEQFFGPGTRLTVL.

In its sample, this clonotype was seen many times. The chain combines TRBV10-3 with TRBJ2-5, with a tentative D call TRBD1 (6 bases). CDR3 length: 18 amino acids. Looked up from germline, CDR1 is ENHRY and CDR2 is SYGVKD. Trimming removed 0 bases at V and 1 base at J, with 18 bases between. The CDR3 loop reads CAISESIGDTSFQETQYF. CDR3 DNA: TGTGCCATCAGTGAGTCGATAGGGGACACCTCCTTCCAAGAGACCCAGTACTTC.

The chain employs TRBV7-9 and TRBJ1-1, with 8 bases fitting TRBD1. CDR1 is SEHNR, CDR2 FQNEAQ, per germline (reference sequence). The CDR3 contains 17 residues. Trimming removed 2 bases from V and 4 bases from J; junction bases left unmatched: 12. The CDR3, as DNA: TGTGCCAGCAGCTTACCGGACCGACAGGGGCTTAGCACTGAAGCTTTCTTT. Translated, it gives CASSLPDRQGLSTEAFF.

Worth noting for this clonotype: This could be a read error, since a much larger clone is one nucleotide away. The chain recombines TRBV7-2 with TRBJ2-5; D call uncertain. This CDR3 comprises 13 residues. Germline assignment: CDR1 SGHTA and CDR2 FQGNSA. In DNA form, the CDR3 reads TGTGCCAGCAGCTTTGTGGTTTTTGAGACCCAGTGCTTC. Encoded protein: CASSFVVFETQCF.

This clonotype was counted many times. The CDR3 sequence: CAWSVGGRTEAFF. In DNA, the CDR3 is TGTGCCTGGAGTGTGGGGGGAAGAACTGAAGCTTTCTTT. The rearrangement links TRBV30 to TRBJ1-1; perhaps TRBD1 as D (5 bases). The CDR3 has 13 residues. Between the trimmed V and J ends, which lost 0 bases and 5 bases, there was a span of 10 bases. CDR1 GTSNPN and CDR2 SVGIG come from the germline V gene (reference sequence). Variable domain in full (rest from reference TRBV30 and TRBJ1-1): SQTIHQWPATLVQPVGSPLSLECTVEGTSNPNLYWYRQAAGRGLQLLFYSVGIGQISSEVPQNLSASRPQDRQFILSSKKLLLSDSGFYLCAWSVGGRTEAFFGQGTRLTVV.

With respect to this clonotype: Being one base from a much bigger clone, this may be a read error. The chain carries TRBV12-3 or TRBV12-4 and TRBJ2-5; TRBD2 might be the D (6 bases). The CDR3 length is 15 residues. CDR3 coding DNA: TGTGACAGCAGCCCCCCGACTAGTCAACAAGAGACCCAGTACTTC. This encodes CDSSPPTSQQETQYF.

This clonotype was seen ten or more times. The rearrangement links TRBV20-1 to TRBJ2-3, with D possibly TRBD2 on 6 matching bases. Germline loops: CDR1 DFQATT, CDR2 SNEGSKA (reference sequence). Trimming took 2 bases from V and 2 from J, leaving 11 bases between them. The CDR3 spans 14 residues. In nucleotides, the CDR3 is TGCAGTGCTAGACGCGGGGCAAACACAGATACGCAGTATTTT. Its protein is CSARRGANTDTQYF.

This clonotype was seen many times. This chain joins TRBV12-3 or TRBV12-4 and TRBJ2-3, with TRBD2 identical over 8 bases. The J segment lost 0 bases and the V segment lost 6 bases, leaving 8 bases of the junction unmatched. The CDR3 sequence is 16 residues long. CDR3 residues: CASRPKRGHSTDTQYF. Written as DNA, the CDR3 is TGTGCCAGCAGACCTAAGCGGGGGCATAGCACAGATACGCAGTATTTT.

This clonotype was counted many times. The chain employs TRBV6-5 and TRBJ2-2; D unresolved. Germline assignment: CDR1 MNHEY and CDR2 SVGAGI. This CDR3 spans 16 amino acids. Trimming took 0 bases from V and 1 from J, leaving 9 bases between them. The CDR3 sequence is CASSYSIAVNTGELFF. The CDR3 region has the DNA TGTGCCAGCAGTTACTCGATCGCGGTGAACACCGGGGAGCTGTTTTTT.

This clonotype was observed a handful of times. The chain recombines TRBV6-2 or TRBV6-3 with TRBJ1-5, with D maybe TRBD1 (5 bases). V lost 6 bases and J 6 bases, leaving 15 bases between the germline ends. This CDR3 is built from 14 residues. Germline values: CDR1 MNHEY, CDR2 SVGEGT. The DNA for the CDR3 is TGTGCCAGCAGGCCAGGGAGGTTGGGTCAGCCCCAGCATTTT. It translates to CASRPGRLGQPQHF.

This clonotype has a count of ten or more. This chain joins TRBV5-4 and TRBJ2-3, with D possibly TRBD2 on 5 matching bases. CDR3 length equals 17 residues. V gave up 0 bases and J gave up 0 bases, with 14 bases separating them. CDR1 and CDR2 (germline): SGHNT, YYREEE (reference sequence). The CDR3, as DNA: TGTGCCAGCAGCTTGGCATGGAGCGGTCCTAGCACAGATACGCAGTATTTT. It yields the protein CASSLAWSGPSTDTQYF.

This clonotype was counted at least ten times. The chain carries TRBV29-1 and TRBJ2-2; a possible D gene is TRBD2 (6 bases). Deletions cut 4 bases from V and 2 bases from J, with 14 bases between. The CDR3 is made up of 15 amino acids. CDR1 SQVTM and CDR2 ANQGSEA come from the germline V gene. This chain's CDR3 is CSVAGGNLNTGELFF. The CDR3 DNA reads as TGCAGCGTTGCGGGCGGGAATCTTAACACCGGGGAGCTGTTTTTT.

This clonotype was seen more than once but under ten times. The rearrangement joins TRBV20-1 to TRBJ2-3, with 7 bases that match TRBD2. V trimming: 1 base; J trimming: 0 bases; junction bases outside the gene matches: 10. Germline V CDR1 and CDR2: DFQATT, SNEGSKA (reference sequence). The CDR3 contains 17 residues. The CDR3 DNA sequence: TGCAGTGCTAGAGGCCAAATTTCTAGCGGTAGCACAGATACGCAGTATTTT. Protein sequence: CSARGQISSGSTDTQYF.

V is TRBV29-1 and J is TRBJ2-5; 10 nucleotides agree with TRBD2. The CDR3 spans 15 residues. Germline V gene lookup returns CDR1 SQVTM and CDR2 ANQGSEA. Trimming at V came to 3 bases and at J to 0 bases, leaving 4 bases not matched to a gene. CDR3 bases: TGCAGCGTTGACGCGGGACTAGCGAACCAAGAGACCCAGTACTTC. This sequence encodes CSVDAGLANQETQYF.

Ten or more counts support this clonotype. The V gene is TRBV5-1, the J gene TRBJ2-5; TRBD1 agrees at 7 bases. CDR3 length: 14 amino acids. In germline, CDR1 is SGHRS, CDR2 YFSETQ. Trimming removed 1 base from V and 3 bases from J; junction bases left unmatched: 3. The DNA of the CDR3 is TGCGCCAGCAGCTTGCTGGGACAGAAAGAGACCCAGTACTTC. Translation gives CASSLLGQKETQYF.

This clonotype was recorded at least ten times. V usage is TRBV4-3 and J usage is TRBJ1-6; no firm D call. CDR3 length equals 16 residues. The germline V gene encodes CDR1 LGHNA and CDR2 YSLEER. The V end lost 1 base, the J end lost 8 bases, and 15 bases lay between the germline ends. The CDR3 DNA is TGCGCCAGCAGCCAAGTCTTAGGAGATCTATATTCACCCCTCCACTTT. Its protein is CASSQVLGDLYSPLHF.

This clonotype was counted ten times or more. J is TRBJ2-2 and V is TRBV9; the match to TRBD2 covers 7 bases. CDR1 is SGDLS, CDR2 YYNGEE, per germline. After removal of 4 bases from V and 5 bases from J, the junction contained 8 bases not matched to a gene. This CDR3 region has 15 residues. The DNA of the CDR3 is TGTGCCAGCAGCTCGAAGCGGGGACTAACCGGGGAGCTGTTTTTT. The encoded protein is CASSSKRGLTGELFF.

This clonotype has a handful of counts. Here the CDR3 reads CASSFRGRWTDTQYF. CDR3 nucleotides: TGTGCCAGCAGCTTTAGGGGGCGGTGGACAGATACGCAGTATTTT. This rearrangement joins TRBV6-1 to TRBJ2-3; TRBD1 aligns across 7 bases. The germline CDR1 and CDR2 sequences are MNHNS and SASEGT. After removal of 6 bases from V and 3 bases from J, the junction contained 9 bases not matched to a gene. The CDR3 totals 15 residues.

This clonotype was counted ten times or more. J is TRBJ2-7 and V is TRBV9; 10 nucleotides agree with TRBD1. This CDR3 region has 16 residues. Germline values: CDR1 SGDLS, CDR2 YYNGEE. V gave up 4 bases and J gave up 3 bases; unmatched junction bases: 10. The DNA for the CDR3 is TGTGCCAGCAGCTCACGACCCGGGACAGGGGTCTACGAGCAGTACTTC. This codes for CASSSRPGTGVYEQYF.

This clonotype came up many times. J is TRBJ1-3 and V is TRBV4-1, with D possibly TRBD1 on 5 matching bases. The CDR3 is 14 residues long. V lost 4 bases to trimming and J lost 8 bases, with 15 bases between them. Germline V gives CDR1 MGHRA, CDR2 YSYEKL. The CDR3 coding sequence is TGCGCCAGCAGCCCCAGGGACGTTGGGGACACCATATATTTT. This codes for CASSPRDVGDTIYF.